These T cell receptor beta chains were read from a single sample in a study of response to subunit inactivated influenza vaccine. MiXCR, applied by TCRdb to the RT-PCR reads, yields one record per CDR3 protein. The data show fewer than 600,000 distinct CDR3 sequences, approximately 7.3% seen once. The material was PBMCs from blood, obtained around 25 months after vaccination. Receptors were obtained from a man aged 50 to 75 who received an inactivated influenza vaccine. CDR3s include the opening cysteine and the closing phenylalanine or tryptophan. D genes are given only for firm matches. Rows give clone size only sometimes, using once, few, many, or a class for an expanded clone.

NA	TRBV12-3/TRBV12-4	TRBJ1-4	many	TGTGCCAGCAGTTTGGGCCTTACCCCGGATAATGAAAAACTGTTTTTT	CASSLGLTPDNEKLFF
TRBD2	TRBV3-1	TRBJ2-1	few	TGTGCCAGCAGCTCCGGGACTAGCGGGAGGGCCAGCTCCTACAATGAGCAGTTCTTC	CASSSGTSGRASSYNEQFF
NA	TRBV12-3/TRBV12-4	TRBJ2-2	few	TGTGCCAGCCTCGGGGTAGCGAACACCGGGGAGCTGTTTTTT	CASLGVANTGELFF
NA	TRBV6-2/TRBV6-3	TRBJ2-7	few	TGTGCCAGCACCACCTCACCGGCTCTTAGAACCTACGAGCAGTACTTC	CASTTSPALRTYEQYF
NA	TRBV6-2/TRBV6-3	TRBJ1-2	few	TGTGCCAGCAGTGATACCCGGAGGTCGGGTGAGAGTGGCTACACCTTC	CASSDTRRSGESGYTF
NA	TRBV12-3/TRBV12-4	TRBJ1-6	NA	TGTGCCAGCAGTTCATGGACCAGCGGATCACCCCTCCACTTT	CASSSWTSGSPLHF
TRBD1	TRBV29-1	TRBJ1-5	many	TGCAGCGTGGGGACAGCTCAGCCCCAGCATTTT	CSVGTAQPQHF
TRBD1	TRBV27	TRBJ2-7	many	TGTGCCAGCAGCCTTGGGACAGGGGATCTTTACGAGCAGTACTTC	CASSLGTGDLYEQYF
NA	TRBV12-3/TRBV12-4	TRBJ1-5	many	TGTGCCAGCAGTCAAGATGAATATAGCAATCAGCCCCAGCATTTT	CASSQDEYSNQPQHF
NA	TRBV10-3	TRBJ2-7	many	TGTGCCATCAGTGATTACCGTAACTCCTACGAGCAGTACTTC	CAISDYRNSYEQYF
TRBD1	TRBV6-6	TRBJ2-7	many	TGTGCCAGCAGTGGGACAGGCTCCTACGAGCAGTACTTC	CASSGTGSYEQYF
NA	TRBV11-1	TRBJ2-1	few	TGTGCCAGCAGCTTGAGGACACGGCTCGGGGATGAGCAGTTCTTC	CASSLRTRLGDEQFF
TRBD1	TRBV5-1	TRBJ2-2	few	TGCGCCAGCAGCTTGGCGGGACAGGGATCGGGTCACACCGGGGAGCTGTTTTTT	CASSLAGQGSGHTGELFF
NA	TRBV6-2/TRBV6-3	TRBJ2-7	NA	TGTGCCAGCCTTAGAGGGCCTTTCTACGAGCAGTACTTC	CASLRGPFYEQYF
NA	TRBV12-3/TRBV12-4	TRBJ2-2	many	TGTGCCAGCAGTTTGGTGGGAGGAGGGACCGGGGAGCTGTTTTTT	CASSLVGGGTGELFF
NA	TRBV7-9	TRBJ2-2	few	TGTGCCAGCAGCCAAAGCCTAAGACGGGGGACCGGGGAGCTGTTTTTT	CASSQSLRRGTGELFF
NA	TRBV7-9	TRBJ2-1	NA	TGTGCCAGCAGTTACCTACACTACAATGAGCAGTTCTTC	CASSYLHYNEQFF
NA	TRBV5-1	TRBJ2-2	few	TGCGCCAGCAGCCCCGCAGGGGCTGGGTCCGGGGAGCTGTTTTTT	CASSPAGAGSGELFF
NA	TRBV7-2	TRBJ1-5	many	TGTGCCAGCAGAACTGACGGAAGCAATCAGCCCCAGCATTTT	CASRTDGSNQPQHF
TRBD1	TRBV29-1	TRBJ1-2	few	TGCAGCGGGAAGACAGGGGTCGACTATGGCTACACCTTC	CSGKTGVDYGYTF
TRBD2	TRBV20-1	TRBJ2-3	many	TGCAGTGCTGGACGGACTAGCACCAATCCAGATACGCAGTATTTT	CSAGRTSTNPDTQYF
NA	TRBV20-1	TRBJ1-1	few	TGCAGTGCTAGTCTTGTAAGTGAGGCTTTCTTT	CSASLVSEAFF
TRBD2	TRBV2	TRBJ2-2	few	TGTGCCAGCGCTGATGCGGGGGGGCCCAACGGGGAGCTGTTTTTT	CASADAGGPNGELFF
TRBD2	TRBV11-2	TRBJ2-2	NA	TGTGCCAGCAGCTCCTTTGGACTAGCGAGGACCGGGGAGCTGTTTTTT	CASSSFGLARTGELFF